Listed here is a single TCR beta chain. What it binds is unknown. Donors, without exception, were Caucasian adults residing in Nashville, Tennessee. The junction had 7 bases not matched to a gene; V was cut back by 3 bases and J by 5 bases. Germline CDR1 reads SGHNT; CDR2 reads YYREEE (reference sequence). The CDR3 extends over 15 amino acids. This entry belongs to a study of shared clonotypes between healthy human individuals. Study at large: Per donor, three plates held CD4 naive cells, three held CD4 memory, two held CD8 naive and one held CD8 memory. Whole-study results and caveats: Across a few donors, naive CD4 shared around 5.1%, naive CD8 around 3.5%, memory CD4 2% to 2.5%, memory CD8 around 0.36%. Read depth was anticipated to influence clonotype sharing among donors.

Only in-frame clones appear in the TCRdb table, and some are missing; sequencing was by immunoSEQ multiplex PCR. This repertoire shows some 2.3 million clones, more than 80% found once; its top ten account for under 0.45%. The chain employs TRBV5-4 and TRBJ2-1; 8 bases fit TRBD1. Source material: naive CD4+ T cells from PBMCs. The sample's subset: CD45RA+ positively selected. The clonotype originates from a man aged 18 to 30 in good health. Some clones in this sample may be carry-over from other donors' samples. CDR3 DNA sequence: TGTGCCAGCAGCTCTGCAGGGGGCCCGGACAATGAGCAGTTCTTC. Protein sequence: CASSSAGGPDNEQFF.